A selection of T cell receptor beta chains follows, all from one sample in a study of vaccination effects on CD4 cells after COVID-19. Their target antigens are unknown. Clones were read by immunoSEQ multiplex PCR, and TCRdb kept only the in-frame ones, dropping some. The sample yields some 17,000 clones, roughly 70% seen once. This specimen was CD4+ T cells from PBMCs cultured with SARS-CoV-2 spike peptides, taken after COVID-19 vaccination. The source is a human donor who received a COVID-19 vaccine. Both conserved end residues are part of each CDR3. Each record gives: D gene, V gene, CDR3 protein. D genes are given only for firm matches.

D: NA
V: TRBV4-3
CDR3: CASSLVPTTNEKLFF

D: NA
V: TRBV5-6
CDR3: CASSSVQGRVGAFF

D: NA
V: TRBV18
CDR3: CASSPYPGETQYF

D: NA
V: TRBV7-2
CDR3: CASSFSGQETQYF

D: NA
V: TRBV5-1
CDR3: CASSLISGPYNEQFF

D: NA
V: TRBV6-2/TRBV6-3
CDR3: CASSYGTDTQYF

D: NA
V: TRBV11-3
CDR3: CASSQGPASGNTIYF

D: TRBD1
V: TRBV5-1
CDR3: CASWDRGRNTGELFF

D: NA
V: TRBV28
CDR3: CASSGRGLSSYEQYF

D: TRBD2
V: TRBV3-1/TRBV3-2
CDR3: CASSSAGGRGELFF

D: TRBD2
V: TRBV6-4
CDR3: CASSDPLAGGTSYNEQFF

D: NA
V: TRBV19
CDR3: CASITAMNTEAFF

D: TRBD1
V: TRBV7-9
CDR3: CASSLASRGQVRAYEQYF

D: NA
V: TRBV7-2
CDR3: CASSLNRAEDTGELFF

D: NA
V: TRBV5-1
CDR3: CASSMGISNEKLFF

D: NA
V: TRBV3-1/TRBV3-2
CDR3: CASSRADSNEQFF

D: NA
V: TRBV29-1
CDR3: CSAWLAKNIQYF

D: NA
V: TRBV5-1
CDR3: CASSGDGPYEQYF

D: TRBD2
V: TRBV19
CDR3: CASSISAGLAGNEQFF

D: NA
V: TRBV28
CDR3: CASSPPLHF

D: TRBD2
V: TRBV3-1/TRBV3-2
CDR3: CASSRISGGRADEQYF

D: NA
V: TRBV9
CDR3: CASSVAIGKNYNEQFF

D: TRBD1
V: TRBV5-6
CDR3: CASSESQGNYGYTF

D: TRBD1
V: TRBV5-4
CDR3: CASTTGQGGTPYNEQFF

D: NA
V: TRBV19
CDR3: CASSIVPGSNQPQHF

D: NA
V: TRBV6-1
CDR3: CASSERGREAFF

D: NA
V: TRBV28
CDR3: CASSSFSSGVGGYNEQFF

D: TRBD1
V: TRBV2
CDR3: CASTPQGGKNSPLHF

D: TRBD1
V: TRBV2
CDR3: CASRTRDRGSGNTIYF

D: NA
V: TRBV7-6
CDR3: CASSLVAADGETQYF

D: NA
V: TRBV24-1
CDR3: CATSDLGGEGTGELFF

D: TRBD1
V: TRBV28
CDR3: CASSLPGTGAYEQYF

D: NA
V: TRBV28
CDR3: CASSVEYEQYF

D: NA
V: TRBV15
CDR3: CATSRDSHRANVLTF

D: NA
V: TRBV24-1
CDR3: CATSEGAGGYTF

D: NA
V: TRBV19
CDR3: CASSKGVTGELFF

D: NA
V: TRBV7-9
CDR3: CASSSGRRGSSTDTQYF

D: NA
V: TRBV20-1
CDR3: CSAYDGDGQFF

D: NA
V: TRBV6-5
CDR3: CASLPPGGNQPQHF

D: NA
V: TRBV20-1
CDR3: CSASLGGSLRNTEAFF

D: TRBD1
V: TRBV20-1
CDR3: CSASAQGALGNTIYF